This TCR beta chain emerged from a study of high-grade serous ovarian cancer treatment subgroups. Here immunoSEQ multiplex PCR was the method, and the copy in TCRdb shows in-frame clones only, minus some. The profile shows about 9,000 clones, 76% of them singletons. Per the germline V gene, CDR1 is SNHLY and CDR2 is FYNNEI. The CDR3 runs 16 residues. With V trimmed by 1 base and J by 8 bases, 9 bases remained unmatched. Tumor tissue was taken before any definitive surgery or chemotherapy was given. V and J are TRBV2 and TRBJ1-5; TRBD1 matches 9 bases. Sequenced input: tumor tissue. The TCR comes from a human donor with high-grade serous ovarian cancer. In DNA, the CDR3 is TGTGCCAGCAGTGAAGAGGGTGGGACAGGGAAAGAGCCCCAGCATTTT. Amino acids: CASSEEGGTGKEPQHF.